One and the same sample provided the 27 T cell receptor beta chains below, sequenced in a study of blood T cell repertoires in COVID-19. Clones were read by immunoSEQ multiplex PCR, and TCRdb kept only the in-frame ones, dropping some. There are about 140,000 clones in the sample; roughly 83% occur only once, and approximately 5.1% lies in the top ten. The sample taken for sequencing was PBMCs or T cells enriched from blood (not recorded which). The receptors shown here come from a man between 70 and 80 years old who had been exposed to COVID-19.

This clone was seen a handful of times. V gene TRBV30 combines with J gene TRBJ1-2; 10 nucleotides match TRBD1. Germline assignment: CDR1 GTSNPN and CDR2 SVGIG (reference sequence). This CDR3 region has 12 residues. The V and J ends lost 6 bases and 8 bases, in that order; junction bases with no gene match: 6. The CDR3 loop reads CACDRGHGGYTF. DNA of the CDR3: TGTGCCTGTGACAGGGGGCACGGGGGCTACACCTTC.

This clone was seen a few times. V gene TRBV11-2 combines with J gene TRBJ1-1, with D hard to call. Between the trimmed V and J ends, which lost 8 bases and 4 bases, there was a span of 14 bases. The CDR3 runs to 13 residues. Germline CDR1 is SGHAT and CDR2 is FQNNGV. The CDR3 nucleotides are TGTGCCAGCTTCCCGGGGTCGGGCACTGAAGCTTTCTTT. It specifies CASFPGSGTEAFF.

CDR3 in amino acids: CASSYSISRRALKNTGELFF. In nucleotides, the CDR3 is TGTGCCAGCAGTTACTCGATTTCACGCAGGGCCCTGAAGAACACCGGGGAGCTGTTTTTT. The J gene is TRBJ2-2, the V gene TRBV6-2 or TRBV6-3; D might be TRBD1 (5 bases). The CDR3 covers 20 residues. V lost 0 bases, J lost 1 base, and 21 bases lay in between. CDR1 MNHEY and CDR2 SVGEGT come from the germline V gene.

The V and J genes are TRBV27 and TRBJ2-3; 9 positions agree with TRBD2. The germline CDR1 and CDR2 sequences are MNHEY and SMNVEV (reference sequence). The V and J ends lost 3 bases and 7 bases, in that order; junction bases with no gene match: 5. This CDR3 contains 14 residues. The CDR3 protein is CASSFGTSLNTQYF. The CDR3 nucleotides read TGTGCCAGCAGTTTCGGGACTAGCCTAAATACGCAGTATTTT.

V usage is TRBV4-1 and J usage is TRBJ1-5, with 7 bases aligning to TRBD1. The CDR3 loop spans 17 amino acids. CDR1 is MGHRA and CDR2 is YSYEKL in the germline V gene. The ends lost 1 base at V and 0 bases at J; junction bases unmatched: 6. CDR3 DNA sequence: TGCGCCAGCAGCCAAGGGACAGGTCCTTATAGCAATCAGCCCCAGCATTTT. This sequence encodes CASSQGTGPYSNQPQHF.

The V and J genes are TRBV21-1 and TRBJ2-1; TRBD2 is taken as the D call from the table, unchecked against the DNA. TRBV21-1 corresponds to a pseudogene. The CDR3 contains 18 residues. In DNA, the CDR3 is TGTGCCAGCAGCAACACTCTATCCCGCCGACTAGCGGGCGGTGAGCAGTTCTTC. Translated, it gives CASSNTLSRRLAGGEQFF.

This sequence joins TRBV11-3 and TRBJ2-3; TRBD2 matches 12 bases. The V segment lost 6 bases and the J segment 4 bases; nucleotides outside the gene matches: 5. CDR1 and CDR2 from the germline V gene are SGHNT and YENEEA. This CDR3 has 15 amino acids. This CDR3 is CASSLTSGGADTQYF. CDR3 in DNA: TGTGCCAGCAGTTTGACTAGCGGGGGTGCAGATACGCAGTATTTT.

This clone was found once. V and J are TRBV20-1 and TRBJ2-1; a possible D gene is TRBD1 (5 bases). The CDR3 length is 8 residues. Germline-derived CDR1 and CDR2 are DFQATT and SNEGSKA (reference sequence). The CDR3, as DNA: TGCAGGTGGGGCCTCAGGTTCTTC. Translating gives CRWGLRFF.

The CDR3 nucleotides are TGTGCCAGTAGGGAGATTGGATCTGAGCAGTTCTTC. It encodes CASREIGSEQFF. V gene TRBV19 combines with J gene TRBJ2-1; D unclear. In germline, CDR1 is LNHDA, CDR2 SQIVND (reference sequence). Trimming left V 6 bases short and J 9 bases short, with 12 bases between. This CDR3 contains 12 residues.

CDR3 bases: TGTGCCAGCAGCCCAGGACGGACTTATGGCTACACCTTC. Translating it yields CASSPGRTYGYTF. The V gene is TRBV12-3 or TRBV12-4, the J gene TRBJ1-2; the D is unclear. This CDR3 has 13 residues. V shed 6 bases and J shed 5 bases, with 13 bases lying between them.

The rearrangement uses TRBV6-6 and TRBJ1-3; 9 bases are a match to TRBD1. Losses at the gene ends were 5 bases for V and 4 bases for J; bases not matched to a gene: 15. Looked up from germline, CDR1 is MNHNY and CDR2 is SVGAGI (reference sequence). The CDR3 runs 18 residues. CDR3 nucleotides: TGTGCCAGCAGTCCTCGTCCCGGGACAGGGACGCACGGAAACACCATATATTTT. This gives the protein CASSPRPGTGTHGNTIYF.

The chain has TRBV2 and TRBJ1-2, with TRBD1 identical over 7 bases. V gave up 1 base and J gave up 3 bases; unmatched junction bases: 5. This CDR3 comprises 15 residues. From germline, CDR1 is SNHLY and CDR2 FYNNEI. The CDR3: CASSEDTGVHYGYTF. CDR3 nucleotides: TGTGCCAGCAGTGAAGACACAGGGGTCCACTATGGCTACACCTTC.

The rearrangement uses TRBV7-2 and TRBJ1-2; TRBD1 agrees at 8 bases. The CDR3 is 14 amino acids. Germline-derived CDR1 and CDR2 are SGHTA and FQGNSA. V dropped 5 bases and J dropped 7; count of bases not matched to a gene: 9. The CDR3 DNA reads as TGTGCCAGCAGCCTTCTCCGGGACAGGTCTGGCTACACCTTC. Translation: CASSLLRDRSGYTF.

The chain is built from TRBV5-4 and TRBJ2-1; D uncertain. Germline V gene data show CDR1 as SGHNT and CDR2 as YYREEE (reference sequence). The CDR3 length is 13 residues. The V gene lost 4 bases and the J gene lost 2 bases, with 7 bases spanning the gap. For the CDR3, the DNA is TGTGCCAGCAGCCCCCTCGCCTACAATGAGCAGTTCTTC. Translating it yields CASSPLAYNEQFF. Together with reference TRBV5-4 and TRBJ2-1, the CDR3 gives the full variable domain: ETGVTQSPTHLIKTRGQQVTLRCSSQSGHNTVSWYQQALGQGPQFIFQYYREEENGRGNFPPRFSGLQFPNYSSELNVNALELDDSALYLCASSPLAYNEQFFGPGTRLTVL.

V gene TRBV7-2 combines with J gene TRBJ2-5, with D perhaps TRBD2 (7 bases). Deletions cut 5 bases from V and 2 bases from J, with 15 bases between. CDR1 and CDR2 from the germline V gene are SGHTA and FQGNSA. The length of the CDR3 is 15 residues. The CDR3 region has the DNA TGTGCCAGCAGCCTCGGGGGGCGGCTACAAGAGACCCAGTACTTC. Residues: CASSLGGRLQETQYF.

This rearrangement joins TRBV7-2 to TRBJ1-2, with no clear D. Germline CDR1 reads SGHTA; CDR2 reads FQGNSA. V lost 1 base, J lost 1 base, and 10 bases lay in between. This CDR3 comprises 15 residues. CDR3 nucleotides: TGTGCCAGCAGCTTAGAGATCAGGATTAACTATGGCTACACCTTC. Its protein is CASSLEIRINYGYTF. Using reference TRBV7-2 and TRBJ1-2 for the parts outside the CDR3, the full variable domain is GAGVSQSPSNKVTEKGKDVELRCDPISGHTALYWYRQSLGQGLEFLIYFQGNSAPDKSGLPSDRFSAERTGGSVSTLTIQRTQQEDSAVYLCASSLEIRINYGYTFGSGTRLTVV.

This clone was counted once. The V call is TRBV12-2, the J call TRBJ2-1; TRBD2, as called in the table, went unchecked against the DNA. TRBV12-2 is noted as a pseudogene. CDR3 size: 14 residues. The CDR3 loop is CASRPYLSYNEQFF. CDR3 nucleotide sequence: TGTGCAAGTCGCCCGTATCTCTCCTACAATGAGCAGTTCTTC.

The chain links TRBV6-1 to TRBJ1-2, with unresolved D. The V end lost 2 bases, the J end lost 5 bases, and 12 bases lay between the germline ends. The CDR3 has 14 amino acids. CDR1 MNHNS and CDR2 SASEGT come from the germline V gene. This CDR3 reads CASSESPGPYGYTF. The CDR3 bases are TGTGCCAGCAGTGAATCTCCAGGTCCTTATGGCTACACCTTC.

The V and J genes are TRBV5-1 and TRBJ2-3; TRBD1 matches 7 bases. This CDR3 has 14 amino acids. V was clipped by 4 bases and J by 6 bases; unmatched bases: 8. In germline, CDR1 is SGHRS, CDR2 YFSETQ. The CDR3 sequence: CASSLGQASDTQYF. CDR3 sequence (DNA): TGCGCCAGCAGCCTAGGACAGGCCTCGGATACGCAGTATTTT.

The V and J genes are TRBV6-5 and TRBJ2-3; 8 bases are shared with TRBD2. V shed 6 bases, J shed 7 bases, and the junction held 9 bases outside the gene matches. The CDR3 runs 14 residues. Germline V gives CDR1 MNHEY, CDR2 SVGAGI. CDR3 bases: TGTGCCAGCAGCCCCGGACTAGCCGGGAATACGCAGTATTTT. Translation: CASSPGLAGNTQYF.

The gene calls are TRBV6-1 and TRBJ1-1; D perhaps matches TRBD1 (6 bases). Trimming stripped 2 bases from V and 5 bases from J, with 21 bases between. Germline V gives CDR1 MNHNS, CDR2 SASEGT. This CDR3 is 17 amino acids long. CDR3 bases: TGTGCCAGCAGTGAATTTGTAGGGGGATTAGAGGGAACTGAAGCTTTCTTT. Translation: CASSEFVGGLEGTEAFF.

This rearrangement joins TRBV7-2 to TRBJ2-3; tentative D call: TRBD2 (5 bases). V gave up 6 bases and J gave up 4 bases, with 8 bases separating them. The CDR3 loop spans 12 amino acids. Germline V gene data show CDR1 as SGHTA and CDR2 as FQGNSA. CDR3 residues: CASRGAADTQYF. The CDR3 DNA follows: TGTGCCAGCAGGGGAGCGGCAGATACGCAGTATTTT.

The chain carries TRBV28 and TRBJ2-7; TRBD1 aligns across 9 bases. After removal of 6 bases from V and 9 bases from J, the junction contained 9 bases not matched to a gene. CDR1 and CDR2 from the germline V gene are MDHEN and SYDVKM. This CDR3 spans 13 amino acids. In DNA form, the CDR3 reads TGTGCCAGCAGATCGGGACAGGGAGGGTTGCAGTACTTC. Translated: CASRSGQGGLQYF. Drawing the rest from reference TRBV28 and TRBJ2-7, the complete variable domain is DVKVTQSSRYLVKRTGEKVFLECVQDMDHENMFWYRQDPGLGLRLIYFSYDVKMKEKGDIPEGYSVSREKKERFSLILESASTNQTSMYLCASRSGQGGLQYFGPGTRLTVT.

CDR3 DNA sequence: TGTGCCAGCAGTGAATTTATCGGGAGAAGGGCAGATACGCAGTATTTT. Amino acid sequence: CASSEFIGRRADTQYF. J is TRBJ2-3 and V is TRBV2, with a possible D match to TRBD2 (6 bases). In germline, CDR1 is SNHLY, CDR2 FYNNEI. V lost 2 bases and J 4 bases, leaving 16 bases between the germline ends. The CDR3 contains 16 residues.

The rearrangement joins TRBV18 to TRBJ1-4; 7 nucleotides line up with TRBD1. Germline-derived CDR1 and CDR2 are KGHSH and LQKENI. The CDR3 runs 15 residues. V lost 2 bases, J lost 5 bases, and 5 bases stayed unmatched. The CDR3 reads CASSPRTGLNEKLFF. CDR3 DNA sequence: TGTGCCAGCTCACCAAGGACAGGATTGAATGAAAAACTGTTTTTT.

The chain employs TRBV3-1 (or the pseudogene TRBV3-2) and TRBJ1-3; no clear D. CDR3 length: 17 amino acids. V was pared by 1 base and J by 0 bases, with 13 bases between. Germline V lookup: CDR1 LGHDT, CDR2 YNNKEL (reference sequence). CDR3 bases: TGTGCCAGCAGCCAAGTCCCTCGAGCTGCCTCTGGAAACACCATATATTTT. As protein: CASSQVPRAASGNTIYF.

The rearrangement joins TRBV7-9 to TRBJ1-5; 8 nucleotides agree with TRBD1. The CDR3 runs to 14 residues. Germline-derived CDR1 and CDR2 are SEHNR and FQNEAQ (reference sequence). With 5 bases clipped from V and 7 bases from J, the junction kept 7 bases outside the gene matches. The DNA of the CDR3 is TGTGCCAGCAGCCTAGGACAGGGCGGCCAGCCCCAGCATTTT. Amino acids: CASSLGQGGQPQHF.